This TCR beta chain derives from a study of blood T cell repertoires in COVID-19. Per the study methods: Amplified reference gene primers provided the basis for estimating nucleated cell counts. Measured with immunoSEQ multiplex PCR; TCRdb has only the in-frame clones, and not every one. The V and J calls and the clone size are those of that table, but D and trimming were determined from the DNA. In the table there are approximately 28,000 clones, 93% of which are singletons. This CDR3 region has 17 residues. The germline gives CDR1 MDHEN, CDR2 SYDVKM. Trimming removed 4 bases at V and 2 bases at J, with 21 bases between.

The chain combines TRBV28 with TRBJ2-7; possible D gene TRBD2, 6 bases. Sequenced input: peripheral blood. This TCR came from a woman aged 70-85 years with COVID-19, enrolled during active disease. In nucleotides, the CDR3 is TGTGCCAGCAGTTCCCCGTCTTTGTCGGGAGCCCCCTACGAGCAGTACTTC. Amino acid sequence: CASSSPSLSGAPYEQYF. The complete variable domain, with remaining parts taken from reference TRBV28 and TRBJ2-7, reads DVKVTQSSRYLVKRTGEKVFLECVQDMDHENMFWYRQDPGLGLRLIYFSYDVKMKEKGDIPEGYSVSREKKERFSLILESASTNQTSMYLCASSSPSLSGAPYEQYFGPGTRLTVT.